The TCR beta chain described here comes from a study of graft-versus-host responses after intestinal transplantation. At the level of the study: Uniformly, recipients were administered anti-thymocyte globulin induction with subsequent tacrolimus and steroids for two to three years.

Study-wide results and caveats: GvH clone levels peaked in circulation, and this peak was associated with early post-transplant HvG declines.

As to this clone: Its target is not known.

V dropped 4 bases and J dropped 3 bases, with 9 bases sitting between them. There are 14 residues in the CDR3. Germline V CDR1 and CDR2: MRHNA, SNTAGT. Assay used: immunoSEQ multiplex PCR; TCRdb lists only in-frame clones, some missing. Among about 97,000 clones, approximately 92% were seen once, and the ten largest hold about 16%. The V gene is TRBV6-4, the J gene TRBJ2-2; perhaps TRBD1 as D (5 bases). The sample consisted of PBMCs, taken 450 to 480 days after intestinal transplant. The source is a human patient who received an intestinal transplant, so some T cells may come from the graft donor. The CDR3 nucleotides are TGTGCCAGCAGTGCTGGGGCACACACCGGGGAGCTGTTTTTT. It yields the protein CASSAGAHTGELFF.